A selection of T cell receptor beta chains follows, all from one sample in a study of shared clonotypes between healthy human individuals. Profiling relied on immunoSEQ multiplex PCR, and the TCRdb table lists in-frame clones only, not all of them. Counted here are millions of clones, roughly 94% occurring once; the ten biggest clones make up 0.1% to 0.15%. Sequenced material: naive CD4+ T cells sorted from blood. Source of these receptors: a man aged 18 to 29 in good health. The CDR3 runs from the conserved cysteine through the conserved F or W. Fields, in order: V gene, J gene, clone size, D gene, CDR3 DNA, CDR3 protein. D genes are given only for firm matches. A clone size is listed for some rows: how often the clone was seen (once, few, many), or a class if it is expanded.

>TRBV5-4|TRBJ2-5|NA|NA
TGTGCCAGCAGCGGGGCCCCGACGCTTGAGACCCAGTACTTC
CASSGAPTLETQYF
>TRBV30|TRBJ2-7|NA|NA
TGTGCCTGGAGTGGGTCCGCTCCCTACGAGCAGTACTTC
CAWSGSAPYEQYF
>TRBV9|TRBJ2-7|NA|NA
TGTGCCAGCAGCGTACGTTCGGGGTCCTACGAGCAGTACTTC
CASSVRSGSYEQYF
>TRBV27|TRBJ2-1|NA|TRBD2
TGTGCCAGCAGTTTAAGGGGACTATTAGATGAGCAGTTCTTC
CASSLRGLLDEQFF
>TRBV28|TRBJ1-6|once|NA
TGTGCCAGCAGTTTTCCCCCGGGGGTCGATAATTCACCCCTCCACTTT
CASSFPPGVDNSPLHF
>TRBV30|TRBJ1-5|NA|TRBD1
TGTGCCTGGAGCCTAAGAGGGACAGGGGGCAATCAGCCCCAGCATTTT
CAWSLRGTGGNQPQHF
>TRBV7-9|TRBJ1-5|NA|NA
TGTGCCAGCAGCTTAGGGTCGGGGAATCAGCCCCAGCATTTT
CASSLGSGNQPQHF
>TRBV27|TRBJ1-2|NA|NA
TGTGCCAGCACGCCGTGGGGGGACTATGAAGGCTACACCTTC
CASTPWGDYEGYTF
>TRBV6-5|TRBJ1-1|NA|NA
TGTGCCAGCAGACTCCAGGGGTTCACTGAAGCTTTCTTT
CASRLQGFTEAFF
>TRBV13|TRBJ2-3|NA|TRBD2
TGTGCCAGCAGCCCCCGGACTAGCGGGAGTCTGGCCCGGACAGATACGCAGTATTTT
CASSPRTSGSLARTDTQYF
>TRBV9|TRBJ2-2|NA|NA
TGTGCCAGCAGCGTAGAGCCGGGGGCGAACACCGGGGAGCTGTTTTTT
CASSVEPGANTGELFF
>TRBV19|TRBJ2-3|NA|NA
TGTGCCAGTAGCCAGGGCACAGATACGCAGTATTTT
CASSQGTDTQYF
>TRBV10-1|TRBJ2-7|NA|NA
TGCGCCAGCACTGGAGGGGGAGACTACGAGCAGTACTTC
CASTGGGDYEQYF
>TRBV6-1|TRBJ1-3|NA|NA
TGTGCCAGCTCCCGACCCCTGAGCTCTGGAAACACCATATATTTT
CASSRPLSSGNTIYF
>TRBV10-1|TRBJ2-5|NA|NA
TGCGCCAGCAGTGACCAGGGACAAGAGACCCAGTACTTC
CASSDQGQETQYF
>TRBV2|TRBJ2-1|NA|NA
TGTGCCAGCAGTGAGTCTATTGTCTCCTACAATGAGCAGTTCTTC
CASSESIVSYNEQFF
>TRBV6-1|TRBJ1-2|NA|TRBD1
TGTGCCAGCAGACGGACAGGGATAAACTATGGCTACACCTTC
CASRRTGINYGYTF
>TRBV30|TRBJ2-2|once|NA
TGTGCCTGGAAAAGGGACACCGGGGAGCTGTTTTTT
CAWKRDTGELFF
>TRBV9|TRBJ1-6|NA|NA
TGTGCCAGCAGCCGGATGGGGGTTTCACCCCTCCACTTT
CASSRMGVSPLHF
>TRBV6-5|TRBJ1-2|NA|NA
TGTGCCAGCAGTCAGGGTCACGGCTACACCTTC
CASSQGHGYTF
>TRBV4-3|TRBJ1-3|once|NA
TGCGCCAGCAGCCAAGTTATAACCTCTGGAAACACCATATATTTT
CASSQVITSGNTIYF
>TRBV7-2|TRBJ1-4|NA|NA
TGTGCCAGCAGTCGGGGGACTAATGAAAAACTGTTTTTT
CASSRGTNEKLFF
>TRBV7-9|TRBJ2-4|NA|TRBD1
TGTGCCAGCAGAGGTGACAGGGGCGGCATTCAGTACTTC
CASRGDRGGIQYF
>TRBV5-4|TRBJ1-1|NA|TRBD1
TGTGCCAGCAGTGGACAGGGACACACTGAAGCTTTCTTT
CASSGQGHTEAFF
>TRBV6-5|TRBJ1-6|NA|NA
TGTGCCAGCAGAAACCATGGGGGGGATAATTCACCCCTCCACTTT
CASRNHGGDNSPLHF
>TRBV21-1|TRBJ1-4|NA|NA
TGTGCCAGCAGCAAAGGGAGGGAGAAACTGTTTTTT
CASSKGREKLFF
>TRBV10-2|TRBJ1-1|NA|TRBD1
TGCGCCAGCACCACTAGACCCGGGACAGGGGGTCTCAACACTGAAGCTTTCTTT
CASTTRPGTGGLNTEAFF
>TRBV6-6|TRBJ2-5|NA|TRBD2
TGTGCCAGCAGTTACCCGGGCGGGGGAGAGACCCAGTACTTC
CASSYPGGGETQYF
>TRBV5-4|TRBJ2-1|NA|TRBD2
TGTGCCAGCAGCTCGGGACTAGCGGGGCCGCCTGCCTCCTACAATGAGCAGTTCTTC
CASSSGLAGPPASYNEQFF
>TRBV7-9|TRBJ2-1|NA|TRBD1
TGTGCCAGCAGCCCTGGCCTAGGGACAGGGGGCCGAGAGCAGTTCTTC
CASSPGLGTGGREQFF
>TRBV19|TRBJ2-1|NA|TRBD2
TGTGCCAGTAGTATACAGCGGGGAGCGGTAAAGGCTGAGCAGTTCTTC
CASSIQRGAVKAEQFF
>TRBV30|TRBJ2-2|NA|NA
TGTGCCTGGAGTGGGACTACCCTCACCGGGGAGCTGTTTTTT
CAWSGTTLTGELFF
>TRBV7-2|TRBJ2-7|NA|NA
TGTGCCAGCAGTTCGGACTCAAGCTCCTACGAGCAGTACTTC
CASSSDSSSYEQYF
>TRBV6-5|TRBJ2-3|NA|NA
TGTGCCAGCAGTTACGCCAGGACTACAGATACGCAGTATTTT
CASSYARTTDTQYF
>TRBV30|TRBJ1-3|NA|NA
TGTGCCTGGAGGAAAGACCTCTCTGGAAACACCATATATTTT
CAWRKDLSGNTIYF
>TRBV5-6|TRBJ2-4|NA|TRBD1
TGTGCCAGCAGCTTGACAGGGGGCACGAAGGCCAAAAACATTCAGTACTTC
CASSLTGGTKAKNIQYF
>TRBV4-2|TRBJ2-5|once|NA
TGTGCCAGCAGCCAAGCGACGGGGACTGAGACCCAGTACTTC
CASSQATGTETQYF
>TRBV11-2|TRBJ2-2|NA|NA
TGTGCCAGCAGGGGCACAGTCGGCACCGGGGAGCTGTTTTTT
CASRGTVGTGELFF
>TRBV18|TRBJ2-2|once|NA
TGTGCCAGCTCACCATTGGGGGCCACCGGGGAGCTGTTTTTT
CASSPLGATGELFF
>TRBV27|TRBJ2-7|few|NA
TGTGCCAGCAGTTTTCAGTTCTCCTACGAGCAGTACTTC
CASSFQFSYEQYF
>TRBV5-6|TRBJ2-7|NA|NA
TGTGCCAGCAGCTGGGGACAATGGGGCGAGCAGTACTTC
CASSWGQWGEQYF